This note documents a single T cell receptor beta chain sequence. The data originate from a study of control samples from healthy donors and cancer patients. This CDR3 comprises 15 residues. Germline-derived CDR1 and CDR2 are LGHDT and YNNKEL (reference sequence). V was clipped by 7 bases and J by 5 bases; unmatched bases: 10. The protocol was immunoSEQ multiplex PCR, while the TCRdb copy is restricted to in-frame clones and leaves out a portion. The repertoire holds roughly 180,000 clones, with 80% to 95% as singletons. The TCR sequence derives from a woman between 35 and 50 years old in good health. Material: blood. The gene calls are TRBV3-1 (or the pseudogene TRBV3-2) and TRBJ1-2; 10 bases map to TRBD1. The CDR3 here is CASTSIGTGVYGYTF. CDR3 bases: TGTGCCAGCACCTCAATAGGGACAGGGGTTTATGGCTACACCTTC.